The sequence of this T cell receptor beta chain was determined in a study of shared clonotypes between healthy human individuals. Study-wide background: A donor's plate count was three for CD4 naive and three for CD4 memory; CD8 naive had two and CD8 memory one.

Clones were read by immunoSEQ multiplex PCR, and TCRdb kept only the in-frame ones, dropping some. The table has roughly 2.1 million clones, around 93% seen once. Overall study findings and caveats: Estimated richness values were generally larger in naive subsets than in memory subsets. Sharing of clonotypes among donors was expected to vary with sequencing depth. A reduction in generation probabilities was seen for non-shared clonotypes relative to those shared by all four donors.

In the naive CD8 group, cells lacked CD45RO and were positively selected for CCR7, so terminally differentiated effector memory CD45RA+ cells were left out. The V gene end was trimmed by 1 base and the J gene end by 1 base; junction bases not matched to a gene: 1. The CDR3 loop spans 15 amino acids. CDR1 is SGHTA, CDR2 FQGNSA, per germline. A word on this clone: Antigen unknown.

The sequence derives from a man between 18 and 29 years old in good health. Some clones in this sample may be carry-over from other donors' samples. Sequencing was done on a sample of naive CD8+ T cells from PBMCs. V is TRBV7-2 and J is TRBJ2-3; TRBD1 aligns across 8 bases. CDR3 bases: TGTGCCAGCAGCTTAGGACAGGGGCGCACAGATACGCAGTATTTT. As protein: CASSLGQGRTDTQYF.